The 22 T cell receptor beta chains presented below share a single source sample, sequenced in a study of T cells in localized non-small cell lung cancer. Sequencing was performed with immunoSEQ multiplex PCR; in TCRdb, only in-frame clones are kept and a portion is missing. In the table there are around 64,000 clones, more than 85% of which are singletons. The material was peripheral blood, obtained before any cancer treatment. These receptors were obtained from a man between 40 and 75 years old with stage I lung adenocarcinoma.

The chain is built from TRBV6-6 and TRBJ2-1; 12 positions match TRBD2. Trimming cost V 1 base and J 10 bases; bases outside gene matches: 5. The CDR3 extends over 15 amino acids. Germline CDR1 and CDR2: MNHNY and SVGAGI (reference sequence). CDR3 in amino acids: CASSYLSSGREEQFF. The CDR3 DNA reads TGTGCCAGCAGTTACTTGTCTAGCGGGAGGGAAGAGCAGTTCTTC.

The rearrangement uses TRBV7-9 and TRBJ2-7; no reliable D call. Germline lookup yields CDR1 SEHNR and CDR2 FQNEAQ (reference sequence). The CDR3 is 14 amino acids. Trimming took off 1 base at V and 4 bases at J, with 11 bases between the two ends. The CDR3 DNA reads as TGTGCCAGCAGCTTAGTGGGCAACCGATACGAGCAGTACTTC. Translating it yields CASSLVGNRYEQYF.

The chain links TRBV19 to TRBJ2-3; D ambiguous. The germline gives CDR1 LNHDA, CDR2 SQIVND (reference sequence). This CDR3 region has 14 residues. Trimming removed 7 bases at V and 3 bases at J, with 14 bases between. CDR3 protein: CASKVSLGTDTQYF. The CDR3 nucleotides read TGTGCCAGTAAGGTTAGCCTAGGGACAGATACGCAGTATTTT.

This clone was seen a few times. This rearrangement joins TRBV19 to TRBJ1-4; D possibly corresponds to TRBD1 (5 bases). Trimming shortened V by 1 base and J by 8 bases, and 20 bases separated the two germline ends. The CDR3 sequence is 17 residues long. In germline, CDR1 is LNHDA, CDR2 SQIVND (reference sequence). This CDR3 reads CASSIAPLGQGKEKLFF. CDR3 nucleotide sequence: TGTGCCAGTAGTATAGCCCCCCTTGGGCAGGGAAAAGAAAAACTGTTTTTT.

V usage is TRBV6-1 and J usage is TRBJ2-1; 10 nucleotides match TRBD2. The CDR3 loop spans 13 amino acids. Germline assignment: CDR1 MNHNS and CDR2 SASEGT. Losses at the gene ends were 7 bases for V and 9 bases for J; bases not matched to a gene: 6. CDR3 DNA: TGTGCCAGCACCCTAGCGGGAGCGAGTGAGCAGTTCTTC. Its translation: CASTLAGASEQFF.

This clone was seen just once. The rearrangement joins TRBV6-5 to TRBJ1-1, with D perhaps TRBD1 (5 bases). Germline-derived CDR1 and CDR2 are MNHEY and SVGAGI. Trimming took 7 bases from V and 4 from J, leaving 13 bases between them. CDR3 length equals 13 residues. The CDR3 nucleotides are TGTGCCAGCACGGGGGGGGTTGGCACTGAAGCTTTCTTT. This translates into CASTGGVGTEAFF.

The J gene is TRBJ2-2, the V gene TRBV7-6; D not resolved. Germline CDR1 and CDR2: SGHVS and FNYEAQ. V lost 0 bases to trimming and J lost 6 bases, with 11 bases between them. This CDR3 contains 15 residues. Here the CDR3 DNA reads TGTGCCAGCAGCTTAGCTTCCGGGTACGCCGGGGAGCTGTTTTTT. Protein product: CASSLASGYAGELFF.

Here the CDR3 DNA reads TGTGCCAGCAGCTTAGAGGGGGCAGCTACTGATACGCAGTATTTT. Amino acids: CASSLEGAATDTQYF. The V call is TRBV11-3, the J call TRBJ2-3, with TRBD1 as a possible D gene (6 bases). The germline CDR1 and CDR2 sequences are SGHNT and YENEEA. V lost 0 bases to trimming and J lost 6 bases, with 13 bases between them. CDR3 size: 15 residues.

J is TRBJ1-2 and V is TRBV7-9; D uncertain. The germline CDR1 and CDR2 sequences are SEHNR and FQNEAQ (reference sequence). V dropped 1 base and J dropped 3 bases, with 6 bases sitting between them. This CDR3 has 13 residues. CDR3 residues: CASSLGADYGYTF. The CDR3 DNA reads TGTGCCAGCAGCTTAGGGGCGGACTATGGCTACACCTTC. Full variable domain (outside the CDR3, taken from reference TRBV7-9 and TRBJ1-2): DTGVSQNPRHKITKRGQNVTFRCDPISEHNRLYWYRQTLGQGPEFLTYFQNEAQLEKSRLLSDRFSAERPKGSFSTLEIQRTEQGDSAMYLCASSLGADYGYTFGSGTRLTVV.

This rearrangement joins TRBV11-2 to TRBJ2-7, with TRBD1 identical over 11 bases. Per germline, CDR1 SGHAT and CDR2 FQNNGV. The CDR3 consists of 14 residues. V shed 7 bases and J 4 bases; nucleotides not matched to a gene: 6. This CDR3 is CASNTGTGGYEQYF. Here the CDR3 DNA reads TGTGCCAGCAACACCGGGACAGGGGGATACGAGCAGTACTTC.

V is TRBV19 and J is TRBJ1-5; 8 nucleotides line up with TRBD1. Per the germline V gene, CDR1 is LNHDA and CDR2 is SQIVND (reference sequence). The CDR3 totals 14 residues. Trimming at V came to 8 bases and at J to 6 bases, leaving 9 bases not matched to a gene. CDR3 residues: CASQGQVWGQPQHF. The CDR3 DNA reads as TGTGCCAGTCAGGGACAGGTTTGGGGTCAGCCCCAGCATTTT.

V usage is TRBV7-3 and J usage is TRBJ2-2; no clear D. Germline-derived CDR1 and CDR2 are SGHTA and FQGTGA. The length of the CDR3 is 14 residues. Trimming pared 5 bases from V and 4 bases from J, leaving 11 bases between. The chain's CDR3 is CASSDGRVTGELFF. CDR3 sequence (DNA): TGTGCCAGCAGCGACGGACGGGTCACCGGGGAGCTGTTTTTT.

This sequence joins TRBV4-1 and TRBJ2-3; D gene ambiguous. Germline values: CDR1 MGHRA, CDR2 YSYEKL. Deletions cut 0 bases from V and 0 bases from J, with 13 bases between. The CDR3 is 17 amino acids. CDR3 DNA sequence: TGCGCCAGCAGCCAAGAGCCCGGCACCTCTAGCACAGATACGCAGTATTTT. Translated: CASSQEPGTSSTDTQYF.

This chain links TRBV28 with TRBJ2-2, with 7 nucleotides matching TRBD2. The germline V gene has CDR1 MDHEN and CDR2 SYDVKM. Unmatched junction bases numbered 15, after V lost 6 bases and J lost 14 bases. The CDR3 loop spans 14 amino acids. CDR3 coding DNA: TGTGCCAGCAGCCCCCTGGCTAGCGGCGCTTATCTGTTTTTT. As protein: CASSPLASGAYLFF. Full variable domain (missing parts from reference TRBV28 and TRBJ2-2): DVKVTQSSRYLVKRTGEKVFLECVQDMDHENMFWYRQDPGLGLRLIYFSYDVKMKEKGDIPEGYSVSREKKERFSLILESASTNQTSMYLCASSPLASGAYLFFGEGSRLTVL.

The chain combines TRBV4-2 with TRBJ2-2; a weak D match, TRBD1 (6 bases). CDR1 LGHNA and CDR2 YNFKEQ come from the germline V gene. Trimming removed 0 bases at V and 0 bases at J, with 11 bases between. The CDR3 consists of 17 residues. This CDR3 is CASSQDQQGPNTGELFF. The CDR3 DNA follows: TGTGCCAGCAGCCAAGATCAGCAGGGGCCGAACACCGGGGAGCTGTTTTTT.

The chain combines TRBV29-1 with TRBJ2-1; 10 bases are a match to TRBD2. Per the germline V gene, CDR1 is SQVTM and CDR2 is ANQGSEA. CDR3 length: 16 residues. Germline trimming cut 0 bases from V and 4 bases from J; bases unmatched to any gene: 6. The CDR3 nucleotides read TGCAGCGTTGAAGATCCGCTAGCGGGAGAATACAATGAGCAGTTCTTC. Translated, it gives CSVEDPLAGEYNEQFF.

J is TRBJ2-7 and V is TRBV11-3; D unresolved. This CDR3 contains 14 residues. Trimming removed 3 bases from V and 0 bases from J, with 9 bases in between. The germline V gene has CDR1 SGHNT and CDR2 YENEEA. The CDR3 region has the DNA TGTGCCAGCAGCTTTTCCATGAGCTCCTACGAGCAGTACTTC. As protein: CASSFSMSSYEQYF.

The V gene is TRBV30, the J gene TRBJ2-2, with TRBD2 matching over 7 bases. Germline CDR1 and CDR2: GTSNPN and SVGIG (reference sequence). Trimming took 3 bases from V and 5 from J; bases not matched to a gene: 12. The CDR3 loop spans 16 amino acids. CDR3 DNA: TGTGCCTGGAGCCCAAGGGAGGGGCGGGAGACCGGGGAGCTGTTTTTT. This translates into CAWSPREGRETGELFF.

V usage is TRBV13 and J usage is TRBJ2-7; the D gene is possibly TRBD2 (6 bases). The CDR3 extends over 12 amino acids. V lost 5 bases and J lost 6, with 11 bases in between. Germline V gene data show CDR1 as PRHDT and CDR2 as FYEKMQ (reference sequence). The CDR3 DNA reads TGTGCCAGCAGCCTCGGGACTTTCGAGCAGTACTTC. It is translated as CASSLGTFEQYF.

The chain has TRBV18 and TRBJ1-5; 7 bases are shared with TRBD1. The V segment lost 4 bases and the J segment 6 bases; nucleotides outside the gene matches: 9. Germline CDR1 KGHSH, CDR2 LQKENI. The CDR3 is 15 amino acids. The CDR3 spells CASSLSQGRGQPQHF. The CDR3 coding sequence is TGTGCCAGCTCACTATCACAGGGGAGGGGTCAGCCCCAGCATTTT.

The chain joins TRBV30 to TRBJ1-3; D not certain. The CDR3 extends over 13 amino acids. CDR1 and CDR2 (germline): GTSNPN, SVGIG (reference sequence). Trimming removed 5 bases from V and 0 bases from J, with 8 bases in between. The CDR3 here is CAWAPDSGNTIYF. The CDR3 DNA is TGTGCCTGGGCCCCGGACTCTGGAAACACCATATATTTT.

The chain carries TRBV7-9 and TRBJ1-2, with a tentative D call TRBD1 (6 bases). Germline-derived CDR1 and CDR2 are SEHNR and FQNEAQ (reference sequence). V was shortened by 1 base and J by 4 bases, with 10 bases between the two germline ends. The CDR3 runs 14 residues. This CDR3 is CASSLGAGVYGYTF. The CDR3 bases are TGTGCCAGCAGCTTAGGGGCAGGGGTCTATGGCTACACCTTC.